This T cell receptor beta chain emerged from a study of cytomegalovirus exposure and HLA in healthy donors. PCR was performed using 60 Vbeta and 13 Jbeta primers. Profiled with immunoSEQ multiplex PCR; TCRdb holds only in-frame clones, not every one. The profile shows under 150,000 clones, over 80% of them singletons. Comments on this clone: The target antigen is unknown.

Study outcomes and limitations: Later, an analysis found that common viral pathogens appeared to be linked with several of the most significant clusters. Many donors shared some public TCRs, even though most TCR sequences were rare.

With 4 bases removed from V and 7 bases from J, the gap between germline ends came to 8 bases. Germline values: CDR1 ENHRY, CDR2 SYGVKD. This CDR3 spans 12 amino acids. The source of this sequence is a boy aged 10-17 years in good health and CMV-seronegative. This sequence joins TRBV10-3 and TRBJ1-5; D is undetermined. The sample consisted of PBMCs. CDR3 region: CAISGGDQPQHF. The CDR3 DNA reads as TGTGCCATCAGTGGAGGAGACCAGCCCCAGCATTTT.